The 21 T cell receptor beta chains below come from one sample, sequenced in a study of shared clonotypes between healthy human individuals. Generated by immunoSEQ multiplex PCR, the TCRdb table keeps only in-frame clones and is missing some. This sample has 950,000 to 1,300,000 clones, with about 75% found just once. Sequenced material: memory CD4+ T cells sorted from blood. Noted subset: CD45RA-negative fraction. The receptors were gathered from a man between 18 and 29 years old in good health.

The CDR3 DNA is TGTGCCAGCAGCTTTGGAGGGGCTGGGGCCAACGTCCTGACTTTC. Translating gives CASSFGGAGANVLTF. The J gene is TRBJ2-6, the V gene TRBV11-3, with D perhaps matching TRBD2 (6 bases). V was pared by 3 bases and J by 2 bases, with 8 bases between. The CDR3 consists of 15 residues. The germline V gene has CDR1 SGHNT and CDR2 YENEEA.

The chain couples TRBV6-1 to TRBJ2-7; D is possibly TRBD1 (5 bases). Germline V CDR1 and CDR2: MNHNS, SASEGT. The CDR3 length is 11 residues. This CDR3 is CASSDMYRYFV. In DNA, the CDR3 is TGTGCCAGCAGTGACATGTACAGGTATTTTGTC.

There are a few counts of this clone. The chain is built from TRBV6-1 and TRBJ1-6; a possible D gene is TRBD1 (5 bases). Germline CDR1 and CDR2: MNHNS and SASEGT. Trimming took 7 bases from V and 7 from J, leaving 11 bases between them. The CDR3 contains 13 residues. As DNA, the CDR3 is TGTGCCAGCACCGGGACGGGGAATTCACCCCTCCACTTT. Translated, it gives CASTGTGNSPLHF.

This chain joins TRBV19 and TRBJ1-4, with D maybe TRBD1 (5 bases). The germline gives CDR1 LNHDA, CDR2 SQIVND (reference sequence). V dropped 8 bases and J dropped 7 bases, with 14 bases sitting between them. The CDR3 length is 13 residues. The CDR3 nucleotides are TGTGCCAGTCTACAGGTTGGGGCTGAAAAACTGTTTTTT. Translated: CASLQVGAEKLFF.

The chain uses TRBV4-3 and TRBJ2-2, with a possible D match to TRBD1 (6 bases). The CDR3 contains 17 residues. CDR1 is LGHNA and CDR2 is YSLEER in the germline V gene. V lost 0 bases and J 3 bases, leaving 14 bases between the germline ends. The CDR3 DNA sequence: TGCGCCAGCAGCCAAGAGAGGGGGACCGCACACACCGGGGAGCTGTTTTTT. Translated: CASSQERGTAHTGELFF.

The sample holds one count of this clone. V gene TRBV6-7 combines with J gene TRBJ2-6, with 9 bases lining up with TRBD1. TRBV6-7 is an open reading frame, and its role is uncertain. CDR3 length equals 22 residues. Germline trimming cut 7 bases from V and 0 bases from J; bases unmatched to any gene: 22. CDR3 nucleotides: TGTGCCAGCATCTCCCGGCGGCATCTAGTGGGACAGGGCTCCTCTGGGGCCAACGTCCTGACTTTC. Translating it yields CASISRRHLVGQGSSGANVLTF.

The chain has TRBV18 and TRBJ1-1; D gene unclear. V dropped 2 bases and J dropped 0 bases, with 10 bases sitting between them. Per the germline V gene, CDR1 is KGHSH and CDR2 is LQKENI. This CDR3 comprises 15 residues. In nucleotides, the CDR3 is TGTGCCAGCTCACCAGGGAATGGGATGAACACTGAAGCTTTCTTT. It yields the protein CASSPGNGMNTEAFF.

The chain carries TRBV29-1 and TRBJ2-3, with 7 bases that match TRBD1. CDR3 length: 14 amino acids. Looked up from germline, CDR1 is SQVTM and CDR2 is ANQGSEA. CDR3 protein: CRRWHRGIGDTQYF. CDR3 nucleotides: TGCAGAAGGTGGCACAGGGGAATTGGGGATACGCAGTATTTT.

The table lists this clone with a count of one. V and J are TRBV27 and TRBJ1-1; TRBD1 matches 9 bases. J gave up 6 bases and V 5 bases, and 13 bases lay outside the gene matches. The CDR3 loop spans 16 amino acids. Germline V gene sequence: CDR1 MNHEY, CDR2 SMNVEV (reference sequence). The CDR3 is CASSEGQGVLYAEAFF. The CDR3 bases are TGTGCCAGCAGTGAGGGACAGGGTGTGTTGTACGCTGAAGCTTTCTTT.

As concerns this clone: Distinct nucleotide sequences in the sample also encode this CDR3. This chain connects TRBV6-6 to TRBJ2-7, with 11 positions matching TRBD1. Losses at the gene ends were 5 bases for V and 5 bases for J; bases not matched to a gene: 8. The CDR3 has 15 residues. Per the germline V gene, CDR1 is MNHNY and CDR2 is SVGAGI (reference sequence). In nucleotides, the CDR3 is TGTGCCAGCAGTAGGCGGGACAGGGGGTTGGACGAGCAGTACTTC. Its translation: CASSRRDRGLDEQYF.

V and J are TRBV5-1 and TRBJ2-3, with TRBD1 matching over 12 bases. Germline V CDR1 and CDR2: SGHRS, YFSETQ. This CDR3 contains 16 residues. Trimming at V came to 4 bases and at J to 6 bases, leaving 9 bases not matched to a gene. The CDR3 sequence: CASSPRGQGATDTQYF. CDR3 bases: TGCGCCAGCAGCCCAAGGGGACAGGGGGCGACGGATACGCAGTATTTT.

The CDR3 bases are TGTGCCAGCAGCTTACCCCGGCGGACCTCCCCGGGGGAGACCCAGTACTTC. Encoded protein: CASSLPRRTSPGETQYF. The chain has TRBV7-6 and TRBJ2-5, with a weak D call TRBD2 (5 bases). The germline gives CDR1 SGHVS, CDR2 FNYEAQ. The ends were cut back, 2 bases at V and 5 bases at J, with 21 bases in the middle. This CDR3 region has 17 residues.

The chain joins TRBV5-6 to TRBJ1-5; no clear D gene. V gave up 4 bases and J gave up 3 bases, with 11 bases separating them. This CDR3 has 14 residues. CDR1 is SGHDT, CDR2 YYEEEE, per germline. CDR3 region: CASSLGRNNQPQHF. CDR3 coding DNA: TGTGCCAGCAGCCTCGGACGGAACAATCAGCCCCAGCATTTT. Drawing the rest from reference TRBV5-6 and TRBJ1-5, the complete variable domain is DAGVTQSPTHLIKTRGQQVTLRCSPKSGHDTVSWYQQALGQGPQFIFQYYEEEERQRGNFPDRFSGHQFPNYSSELNVNALLLGDSALYLCASSLGRNNQPQHFGDGTRLSIL.

The chain employs TRBV30 and TRBJ1-4; D not certain. V lost 0 bases and J lost 3, with 11 bases in between. CDR1 GTSNPN and CDR2 SVGIG come from the germline V gene (reference sequence). CDR3 length equals 15 residues. The CDR3 loop reads CAWSVGSGANEKLFF. CDR3 nucleotide sequence: TGTGCCTGGAGTGTAGGGTCGGGCGCTAATGAAAAACTGTTTTTT.

V usage is TRBV6-5 and J usage is TRBJ2-1; D not certain. The CDR3 extends over 14 amino acids. Between the trimmed V and J ends, which lost 0 bases and 5 bases, there was a span of 8 bases. Germline V gene data show CDR1 as MNHEY and CDR2 as SVGAGI. The chain's CDR3 is CASSYSPADNEQFF. As DNA, the CDR3 is TGTGCCAGCAGTTACTCTCCGGCGGACAATGAGCAGTTCTTC.

The genes are TRBV7-2 and TRBJ2-2, with D uncertain. This CDR3 contains 13 residues. The germline gives CDR1 SGHTA, CDR2 FQGNSA. V lost 8 bases to trimming and J lost 7 bases, with 14 bases between them. The DNA of the CDR3 is TGTGCCAGCCAAGTCCAACCCTTCGGGGAGCTGTTTTTT. Translated: CASQVQPFGELFF. Complete variable domain (other parts from reference TRBV7-2 and TRBJ2-2): GAGVSQSPSNKVTEKGKDVELRCDPISGHTALYWYRQSLGQGLEFLIYFQGNSAPDKSGLPSDRFSAERTGGSVSTLTIQRTQQEDSAVYLCASQVQPFGELFFGEGSRLTVL.

The chain recombines TRBV6-5 with TRBJ2-7; TRBD2 matches at 14 bases. Germline V gene sequence: CDR1 MNHEY, CDR2 SVGAGI. The CDR3 is 13 amino acids. The ends lost 6 bases at V and 6 bases at J; junction bases unmatched: 1. The CDR3 nucleotides read TGTGCCAGCAGAGGACTAGCGGGAGGCGAGCAGTACTTC. It codes for CASRGLAGGEQYF.

Here the CDR3 reads CASSLGTAKTYEQYF. In DNA, the CDR3 is TGTGCCAGCAGCTTAGGGACGGCTAAAACCTACGAGCAGTACTTC. The J gene is TRBJ2-7, the V gene TRBV7-6, with D uncertain. The germline CDR1 and CDR2 sequences are SGHVS and FNYEAQ. V was pared by 1 base and J by 2 bases, with 12 bases between. The CDR3 contains 15 residues.

This clone was observed a single time. The CDR3 does not close with the conserved phenylalanine or tryptophan, likely indicating a read error. V is TRBV6-5 and J is TRBJ2-7; D perhaps matches TRBD1 (5 bases). CDR1 and CDR2 from the germline V gene are MNHEY and SVGAGI. V lost 7 bases, J lost 0 bases, and 13 bases lay in between. The CDR3 is 14 residues long. CDR3 loop: CASTRTPSSYEQYL. The DNA for the CDR3 is TGTGCCAGCACCAGGACACCCAGCTCCTACGAGCAGTACTTA.

V is TRBV9 and J is TRBJ2-5; TRBD2 matches at 10 bases. The V segment lost 3 bases and the J segment 4 bases; nucleotides outside the gene matches: 12. This CDR3 contains 17 residues. From germline, CDR1 is SGDLS and CDR2 YYNGEE. The CDR3 DNA is TGTGCCAGCAGCGAAGGGGAAGCGGGAGGGCCTAGAGAGACCCAGTACTTC. Translated, it gives CASSEGEAGGPRETQYF.

This sequence joins TRBV5-4 and TRBJ2-1; 9 bases map to TRBD2. V dropped 6 bases and J dropped 4; count of bases not matched to a gene: 5. This CDR3 has 14 residues. The V gene's germline CDR1 is SGHNT and CDR2 YYREEE (reference sequence). CDR3 residues: CASNLAGRYNEQFF. Written as DNA, the CDR3 is TGTGCCAGCAACCTAGCGGGACGATACAATGAGCAGTTCTTC.